A selection of T cell receptor beta chains follows, all from one sample in a study of OX40 agonist ivuxolimab in advanced cancers. Assay: immunoSEQ multiplex PCR; the TCRdb copy retains only in-frame clones and omits some. The sample records 77,000 or so clones, around four fifths being singletons. The sequencing here drew on CD4+ or CD8+ T cells sorted from blood, taken in a trial of the OX40 agonist ivuxolimab. Receptors were obtained from an adult with an advanced solid tumor such as melanoma, head and neck, liver or kidney cancer. Each CDR3 is given with its conserved first and last residue. D genes are given only for firm matches. Only part of the rows carry a size: once, few, many, or a class if the clone is expanded.

clone size,J gene,V gene,D gene,CDR3 protein,CDR3 DNA
-,TRBJ1-4,TRBV6-1,-,CASTEDLKLFF,TGTGCCAGCACCGAAGACTTAAAACTGTTTTTT
-,TRBJ1-1,TRBV4-1,-,CATSRDTEAFF,TGCGCCACCTCAAGGGACACTGAAGCTTTCTTT
few,TRBJ1-2,TRBV19,TRBD1,CASSETGEDGYTF,TGTGCCAGTAGTGAAACAGGGGAGGATGGCTACACCTTC
-,TRBJ2-7,TRBV6-5,-,CASSGGNYEQYF,TGTGCCAGCAGCGGGGGAAACTACGAGCAGTACTTC
once,TRBJ2-7,TRBV7-2,TRBD2,CASSSGLVTYEQYF,TGTGCCAGCAGCTCCGGACTAGTCACCTACGAGCAGTACTTC
-,TRBJ2-7,TRBV5-5,-,CASSLGRSYEQYF,TGTGCCAGCAGCTTGGGGCGTTCCTACGAGCAGTACTTC
-,TRBJ2-5,TRBV29-1,-,CSVVRSGYQETQYF,TGCAGCGTTGTTCGAAGCGGGTATCAAGAGACCCAGTACTTC
-,TRBJ2-3,TRBV6-4,TRBD1,CASSRQGADTQYF,TGTGCCAGCAGTCGACAGGGGGCAGATACGCAGTATTTT
-,TRBJ2-6,TRBV19,TRBD1,CASLQGTGANVLTF,TGTGCCAGCCTACAGGGGACTGGGGCCAACGTCCTGACTTTC
-,TRBJ2-3,TRBV29-1,-,CSSWGPGTDTQYF,TGCAGCTCCTGGGGACCGGGCACAGATACGCAGTATTTT
-,TRBJ1-5,TRBV28,-,CASSLFGSNQPQHF,TGTGCCAGCAGTTTATTCGGGAGCAATCAGCCCCAGCATTTT
-,TRBJ1-5,TRBV28,-,CASRWAGNQPQHF,TGTGCCAGCAGGTGGGCAGGCAATCAGCCCCAGCATTTT
-,TRBJ2-2,TRBV7-9,TRBD2,CATQRDPNTGELFF,TGTGCCACCCAGCGGGACCCTAACACCGGGGAGCTGTTTTTT
once,TRBJ1-4,TRBV5-4,TRBD1,CASSFTGANEKLFF,TGTGCCAGCAGCTTTACAGGGGCTAATGAAAAACTGTTTTTT
-,TRBJ1-5,TRBV28,TRBD1,CASTGGTGNQPQHF,TGTGCCAGCACTGGCGGGACAGGGAATCAGCCCCAGCATTTT
-,TRBJ2-5,TRBV9,-,CASSVAGRGPQETQYF,TGTGCCAGCAGCGTAGCCGGGCGGGGTCCGCAAGAGACCCAGTACTTC
-,TRBJ1-2,TRBV18,TRBD1,CASSPGQGRNYTF,TGTGCCAGCTCACCGGGACAGGGGCGAAACTACACCTTC
few,TRBJ2-5,TRBV5-6,TRBD1,CASSLDFSDRGRAGETQYF,TGTGCCAGCAGCTTGGATTTCAGTGACAGGGGAAGGGCCGGAGAGACCCAGTACTTC
-,TRBJ1-5,TRBV27,-,CASRPVYEVNQPQHF,TGTGCCAGCCGTCCAGTCTATGAGGTTAATCAGCCCCAGCATTTT
-,TRBJ2-5,TRBV7-9,-,CASTPGGETQYF,TGTGCCAGCACTCCAGGGGGGGAGACCCAGTACTTC
-,TRBJ1-2,TRBV18,-,CASSPDSYYGYTF,TGTGCCAGCTCACCTGACTCGTACTATGGCTACACCTTC
-,TRBJ2-1,TRBV19,TRBD2,CASSRSGISYNEQFF,TGTGCCAGTAGCCGGAGCGGGATTTCCTACAATGAGCAGTTCTTC
-,TRBJ1-6,TRBV19,TRBD1,CASSATRTGGDNSPLHF,TGTGCCAGTAGTGCAACAAGGACAGGGGGTGATAATTCACCCCTCCACTTT
-,TRBJ1-4,TRBV4-1,-,CASSHPGKANEKLFF,TGCGCCAGCAGCCACCCCGGCAAGGCTAATGAAAAACTGTTTTTT
-,TRBJ2-1,TRBV5-1,-,CASKTSTAANEQFF,TGCGCCAGCAAAACATCGACAGCGGCGAATGAGCAGTTCTTC
once,TRBJ2-3,TRBV5-1,TRBD1,CASSPGQGMSTDTQYF,TGCGCCAGCAGCCCGGGACAGGGGATGAGCACAGATACGCAGTATTTT
-,TRBJ1-2,TRBV30,TRBD1,CAWSVRTGVGYTF,TGTGCCTGGAGTGTTCGGACAGGGGTCGGCTACACCTTC
once,TRBJ2-2,TRBV5-1,TRBD1,CASSRRTGDTGELFF,TGCGCCAGCAGCAGAAGGACAGGGGACACCGGGGAGCTGTTTTTT
-,TRBJ2-1,TRBV12-5,-,CASAPGWPSYNEQFF,TGTGCTAGTGCCCCTGGGTGGCCCTCCTACAATGAGCAGTTCTTC